The 18 T cell receptor beta chains below were found in one sample sequenced in a study of CD8 T cell repertoires and HIV-1 epitope variants. The antigens these receptors bind are not known. TCRdb's copy holds only in-frame clones and misses some; the assay was immunoSEQ multiplex PCR. The profile shows 6,000 to 8,000 clones, roughly 68% of them singletons. Sequences were obtained from cultured CD8+ T cells derived from PBMCs. The receptors here all came from a male donor with HIV.

The CDR3 here is CASSLGGGSGPYNEQFF. The CDR3 nucleotides are TGTGCCAGCAGCTTGGGAGGAGGTAGCGGACCGTACAATGAGCAGTTCTTC. The chain combines TRBV5-6 with TRBJ2-1; TRBD2 might be the D (6 bases). This CDR3 is 17 amino acids long. The germline V and J ends were trimmed by 0 bases and 4 bases, with 17 bases remaining between them. The V gene's germline CDR1 is SGHDT and CDR2 YYEEEE.

The chain couples TRBV10-3 to TRBJ2-7; TRBD1 agrees at 7 bases. V shed 2 bases, J shed 5 bases, and the junction held 3 bases outside the gene matches. CDR1 and CDR2 from the germline V gene are ENHRY and SYGVKD. There are 13 residues in the CDR3. In DNA form, the CDR3 reads TGTGCCATCAGTGAGACAGGGGTAGACGAGCAGTACTTC. Translating gives CAISETGVDEQYF.

The rearrangement uses TRBV2 and TRBJ1-2; no definite D call. Germline V gene lookup returns CDR1 SNHLY and CDR2 FYNNEI. The CDR3 length is 14 residues. Trimming took off 1 base at V and 0 bases at J, with 6 bases between the two ends. CDR3: CASSEGYTNYGYTF. The CDR3, as DNA: TGTGCCAGCAGTGAAGGATACACTAACTATGGCTACACCTTC.

The chain employs TRBV27 and TRBJ2-1, with 10 bases identical to TRBD2. This CDR3 is built from 16 residues. The germline gives CDR1 MNHEY, CDR2 SMNVEV (reference sequence). The V gene end was trimmed by 3 bases and the J gene end by 10 bases; junction bases not matched to a gene: 12. CDR3 DNA sequence: TGTGCCAGCAGTTTTCCCTTTAGCGGGGGGCCGGCGGAGCAGTTCTTC. Translating gives CASSFPFSGGPAEQFF.

This clone was detected a few times. This sequence joins TRBV27 and TRBJ1-1; D gene uncertain. The CDR3 loop spans 13 amino acids. The V and J ends lost 0 bases and 5 bases respectively, with 7 bases between them. Germline V lookup: CDR1 MNHEY, CDR2 SMNVEV (reference sequence). The CDR3 nucleotides are TGTGCCAGCAGTTTATCCTTGGTGACTGAAGCTTTCTTT. Its protein is CASSLSLVTEAFF.

Relative to its sample, this clone is medium-sized (0.01 to 0.1%). This chain connects TRBV7-9 to TRBJ2-1, with 10 bases matching TRBD2. The junction had 4 bases not matched to a gene; V was cut back by 2 bases and J by 0 bases. CDR3 length equals 17 residues. Per the germline V gene, CDR1 is SEHNR and CDR2 is FQNEAQ (reference sequence). In DNA, the CDR3 is TGTGCCAGCAGCTTAATAGCGGGGGGTGGCTCCTACAATGAGCAGTTCTTC. This translates into CASSLIAGGGSYNEQFF.

This chain joins TRBV5-1 and TRBJ2-5; perhaps TRBD1 as D (5 bases). V was pared by 0 bases and J by 7 bases, with 10 bases between. Germline V gene sequence: CDR1 SGHRS, CDR2 YFSETQ. The CDR3 spans 13 residues. The CDR3 bases are TGCGCCAGCAGCTTGGAGGGGCAGGGGACCCAGTACTTC. It specifies CASSLEGQGTQYF.

V is TRBV2 and J is TRBJ2-3; D call uncertain. The CDR3 is 15 amino acids. Per germline, CDR1 SNHLY and CDR2 FYNNEI. Trimming took 4 bases from V and 1 from J, leaving 12 bases between them. The CDR3 region has the DNA TGTGCCAGCAGTGTCGCCGGCGCAGGCACAGATACGCAGTATTTT. It codes for CASSVAGAGTDTQYF.

The chain is built from TRBV12-5 and TRBJ2-3; D is uncertain. V lost 7 bases to trimming and J lost 3 bases, with 14 bases between them. The CDR3 totals 14 residues. The V gene's germline CDR1 is LGHNT and CDR2 FRNRAP. The CDR3 is CASVPPDGTDTQYF. The CDR3 DNA follows: TGTGCTAGTGTACCTCCCGACGGAACAGATACGCAGTATTTT.

DNA for the CDR3: TGTGCCAGCAGCCCAGGACAGGGCAACACAGATACGCAGTATTTT. Translation: CASSPGQGNTDTQYF. This sequence joins TRBV11-3 and TRBJ2-3; 8 bases agree with TRBD1. The CDR3 spans 15 residues. V shed 5 bases and J 2 bases; nucleotides not matched to a gene: 6. CDR1 and CDR2 (germline): SGHNT, YENEEA.

This chain uses TRBV9 with TRBJ2-1, with a tentative D call TRBD1 (5 bases). Germline CDR1 reads SGDLS; CDR2 reads YYNGEE. The CDR3 has 18 residues. Trimming took 3 bases from V and 2 from J, leaving 21 bases between them. Written as DNA, the CDR3 is TGTGCCAGCAGCGCCAACGGGTGGGGTCAGGGTGCCTACAATGAGCAGTTCTTC. Translating it yields CASSANGWGQGAYNEQFF.

The chain recombines TRBV7-1 with TRBJ2-7, with TRBD1 matching 7 bases. TRBV7-1 is an open reading frame whose function is uncertain. The CDR3 loop spans 14 amino acids. Germline trimming cut 4 bases from V and 7 bases from J; bases unmatched to any gene: 10. CDR3 nucleotide sequence: TGTGCCAGCAGCTTGGGACAGTACCTTCGTGAGCAGTACTTC. The encoded protein is CASSLGQYLREQYF.

The rearrangement links TRBV7-6 to TRBJ1-1; D possibly corresponds to TRBD1 (5 bases). Germline assignment: CDR1 SGHVS and CDR2 FNYEAQ. The CDR3 extends over 14 amino acids. The V end lost 3 bases, the J end lost 1 base, and 9 bases lay between the germline ends. Here the CDR3 DNA reads TGTGCCAGCAGCTTGGGAACAGGGAACACTGAAGCTTTCTTT. Its translation is CASSLGTGNTEAFF. The whole variable domain, filled in from reference TRBV7-6 and TRBJ1-1, reads GAGVSQSPRYKVTKRGQDVALRCDPISGHVSLYWYRQALGQGPEFLTYFNYEAQQDKSGLPNDRFSAERPEGSISTLTIQRTEQRDSAMYRCASSLGTGNTEAFFGQGTRLTVV.

Here the CDR3 reads CASSLYEQYF. The CDR3 DNA reads as TGTGCCAGCAGCCTATACGAGCAGTACTTC. The chain uses TRBV2 and TRBJ2-7, with D uncertain. V was trimmed by 6 bases and J by 4 bases, leaving 4 bases between them. The CDR3 has 10 amino acids. Looked up from germline, CDR1 is SNHLY and CDR2 is FYNNEI. Full variable domain (outside the CDR3, taken from reference TRBV2 and TRBJ2-7): EPEVTQTPSHQVTQMGQEVILRCVPISNHLYFYWYRQILGQKVEFLVSFYNNEISEKSEIFDDQFSVERPDGSNFTLKIRSTKLEDSAMYFCASSLYEQYFGPGTRLTVT.

This clone was detected a few times. The rearrangement uses TRBV5-4 and TRBJ1-3; no definite D call. The CDR3 has 12 amino acids. V dropped 6 bases and J dropped 15 bases, with 19 bases sitting between them. The germline V gene has CDR1 SGHNT and CDR2 YYREEE (reference sequence). The CDR3 is CASTSGSGSKYF. In DNA, the CDR3 is TGTGCCAGCACATCTGGTTCGGGAAGCAAATATTTT.

The chain links TRBV28 to TRBJ1-1, with no clear D. The CDR3 spans 14 residues. The V gene lost 3 bases and the J gene lost 6 bases, with 14 bases spanning the gap. CDR1 and CDR2 (germline): MDHEN, SYDVKM. The chain's CDR3 is CASSLRQGYAEAFF. For the CDR3, the DNA is TGTGCCAGCAGTTTGAGACAAGGGTACGCTGAAGCTTTCTTT.

This chain links TRBV11-2 with TRBJ1-2, with 7 positions matching TRBD1. CDR1 and CDR2 (germline): SGHAT, FQNNGV. Germline trimming cut 4 bases from V and 2 bases from J; bases unmatched to any gene: 7. The CDR3 has 15 residues. The CDR3 protein is CASSSFRGGNYGYTF. The DNA for the CDR3 is TGTGCCAGCAGCTCCTTCAGGGGGGGGAACTATGGCTACACCTTC.

The chain recombines TRBV2 with TRBJ1-2; 7 positions agree with TRBD1. The germline V gene encodes CDR1 SNHLY and CDR2 FYNNEI. V shed 6 bases, J shed 2 bases, and the junction held 3 bases outside the gene matches. The CDR3 sequence is 13 residues long. The CDR3: CASRGGQNYGYTF. The CDR3 bases are TGTGCCAGCAGGGGGGGACAGAACTATGGCTACACCTTC.